Shown below are 14 T cell receptor beta chains from a single sample sequenced in a study of blood T cell repertoires in COVID-19. Clones were read by immunoSEQ multiplex PCR, and TCRdb kept only the in-frame ones, dropping some. The sample records some 31,000 clones, 91% being singletons. Sequencing was performed on peripheral blood. The receptor set was obtained from a human donor with active COVID-19. The donor label of this sample is uncertain.

The V call is TRBV4-3, the J call TRBJ2-1; the match to TRBD2 covers 9 bases. The CDR3 extends over 18 amino acids. Germline V gene sequence: CDR1 LGHNA, CDR2 YSLEER. V was pared by 2 bases and J by 7 bases, with 15 bases of the junction left unmatched. CDR3 nucleotides: TGCGCCAGCAGCCAAAAAGGCCCAGGGGCGGGGGGGCCGAATGAGCAGTTCTTC. Translated: CASSQKGPGAGGPNEQFF.

CDR3 DNA sequence: TGCAGCGTTTTTGAAACCGGGACAGGGGGCGAGCAGTACTTC. Amino acids: CSVFETGTGGEQYF. J is TRBJ2-7 and V is TRBV29-1; 11 bases agree with TRBD1. The CDR3 runs 14 residues. Trimming cost V 5 bases and J 6 bases; bases outside gene matches: 9. Germline CDR1 SQVTM, CDR2 ANQGSEA.

The chain couples TRBV30 to TRBJ2-1, with D possibly matching TRBD2 (6 bases). The CDR3 sequence is 13 residues long. Germline CDR1 GTSNPN, CDR2 SVGIG (reference sequence). V lost 0 bases and J 8 bases, leaving 11 bases between the germline ends. The DNA of the CDR3 is TGTGCCTGGAGTGTACAATCGGGGGATGAGCAGTTCTTC. It encodes CAWSVQSGDEQFF.

The chain employs TRBV6-2 or TRBV6-3 and TRBJ2-2; the match to TRBD1 covers 7 bases. The CDR3 is made up of 15 amino acids. CDR1 and CDR2 (germline): MNHEY, SVGEGT. The V segment lost 2 bases and the J segment 5 bases; nucleotides outside the gene matches: 5. The CDR3 spells CASSYRGRRTGELFF. For the CDR3, the DNA is TGTGCCAGCAGTTACAGGGGGCGCCGTACCGGGGAGCTGTTTTTT.

This rearrangement joins TRBV5-4 to TRBJ2-1; D ambiguous. Germline loops: CDR1 SGHNT, CDR2 YYREEE (reference sequence). With 2 bases removed from V and 0 bases from J, the gap between germline ends came to 12 bases. The CDR3 spans 16 residues. CDR3 nucleotide sequence: TGTGCCAGCAGCTTTGGAGCGCGGAGCTCCTACAATGAGCAGTTCTTC. This sequence encodes CASSFGARSSYNEQFF.

The chain couples TRBV7-3 to TRBJ2-7; TRBD1 matches at 7 bases. Germline V CDR1 and CDR2: SGHTA, FQGTGA. This CDR3 spans 17 amino acids. V lost 1 base and J lost 1; bases outside the gene matches: 10. The CDR3 here is CASSLNGVRTGSYEQYF. CDR3 in DNA: TGTGCCAGCAGCTTAAACGGTGTCCGGACAGGATCCTACGAGCAGTACTTC.

This chain uses TRBV3-1 (or the pseudogene TRBV3-2) with TRBJ2-6; the D is unclear. The CDR3 is made up of 15 amino acids. CDR1 is LGHDT, CDR2 YNNKEL, per germline (reference sequence). The V end was cut by 0 bases, the J end by 4 bases, with 7 bases between. Here the CDR3 DNA reads TGTGCCAGCAGCCAAGACAGTTCCGGGGCCAACGTCCTGACTTTC. Protein sequence: CASSQDSSGANVLTF.

The chain couples TRBV6-5 to TRBJ1-2; TRBD1 matches 7 bases. Trimming took 2 bases from V and 0 from J; bases not matched to a gene: 3. The germline gives CDR1 MNHEY, CDR2 SVGAGI. This CDR3 comprises 15 residues. CDR3 DNA: TGTGCCAGCAGTTACGAGGGGACAGCTAACTATGGCTACACCTTC. Translating it yields CASSYEGTANYGYTF.

The chain uses TRBV14 and TRBJ1-2; tentative D call: TRBD1 (6 bases). CDR1 SGHDN and CDR2 FVKESK come from the germline V gene. Trimming pared 0 bases from V and 8 bases from J, leaving 13 bases between. The CDR3 runs 14 residues. The CDR3 DNA follows: TGTGCCAGCAGCCAAGAAGCAGGGGCAAGCGGCTACACCTTC. This translates into CASSQEAGASGYTF.

This chain links TRBV27 with TRBJ2-1; 11 nucleotides line up with TRBD2. Germline CDR1 and CDR2: MNHEY and SMNVEV (reference sequence). With V trimmed by 2 bases and J by 1 base, 10 bases remained unmatched. The CDR3 totals 19 residues. The chain's CDR3 is CASSLVAGGPGDSYNEQFF. The CDR3 DNA follows: TGTGCCAGCAGTTTAGTAGCGGGGGGGCCGGGGGATTCCTACAATGAGCAGTTCTTC.

The chain recombines TRBV10-2 with TRBJ2-2, with TRBD1 matching 10 bases. Germline-derived CDR1 and CDR2 are WSHSY and SAAADI. V gave up 4 bases and J gave up 2 bases; unmatched junction bases: 4. CDR3 length: 16 amino acids. The CDR3 DNA follows: TGCGCCAGCAGTGGGGTGACAGGGGGCAACACCGGGGAGCTGTTTTTT. It is translated as CASSGVTGGNTGELFF.

The CDR3 here is CASSQRPARDTQYF. DNA for the CDR3: TGCGCCAGCAGTCAGCGGCCGGCACGAGATACGCAGTATTTT. This rearrangement joins TRBV10-1 to TRBJ2-3; the D gene is possibly TRBD2 (5 bases). Germline CDR1 WNHNN, CDR2 SYGVQD (reference sequence). The CDR3 length is 14 residues. V gave up 5 bases and J gave up 5 bases, with 14 bases separating them.

V is TRBV2 and J is TRBJ2-1; 11 bases fit TRBD2. V was pared by 6 bases and J by 9 bases, with 1 base of the junction left unmatched. Germline CDR1 and CDR2: SNHLY and FYNNEI. The CDR3 covers 12 residues. The CDR3 bases are TGTGCCAGCAGAACTAGCGGGAGTGAGCAGTTCTTC. As protein: CASRTSGSEQFF. The full variable domain, completed using reference TRBV2 and TRBJ2-1, is EPEVTQTPSHQVTQMGQEVILRCVPISNHLYFYWYRQILGQKVEFLVSFYNNEISEKSEIFDDQFSVERPDGSNFTLKIRSTKLEDSAMYFCASRTSGSEQFFGPGTRLTVL.

The rearrangement joins TRBV25-1 to TRBJ2-3; a weak D match, TRBD1 (5 bases). Trimming took off 3 bases at V and 5 bases at J, with 12 bases between the two ends. This CDR3 comprises 14 residues. Germline V gene lookup returns CDR1 MGHDK and CDR2 SYGVNS. The CDR3 coding sequence is TGTGCCAGCAGTGATGGGGCGTCGAGAGATACGCAGTATTTT. It codes for CASSDGASRDTQYF.